This TCR beta chain was retrieved from a study of blood T cells in healthy people across ages. With a J-beta primer mix and a sample-barcoded 5' primer, a second PCR ran about 6 to 11 cycles. Every cDNA molecule carried a tag from a template-switch adaptor bearing 12 random nucleotides. TCRdb re-derived calls from the 5' RACE reads in MiXCR, one entry per CDR3 protein. The sample consists of fewer than 800,000 distinct CDR3 sequences, 49% of them appearing once. In regard to this clonotype: Its matching antigen is unknown. A single base separates this from a much larger clone, so it may be a read error.

Germline CDR1 is DFQATT and CDR2 is SNEGSKA (reference sequence). V lost 3 bases and J lost 11; bases outside the gene matches: 17. This CDR3 has 16 residues. Donors gave around 10 milliliters of peripheral blood apiece. Study-wide results and caveats: Changes in expanded clonotypes were possibly confounded, as the CMV status of donors was unknown.

Sequenced: blood. The receptor's source is a woman aged 55-75 years in good health. The chain recombines TRBV20-1 with TRBJ2-5; 11 nucleotides agree with TRBD2. The CDR3 coding sequence is TGCAGTGCTAGTACGCGGTGGGGACTAGCGGTACCTGAGCAGTACTTC. Translation gives CSASTRWGLAVPEQYF.